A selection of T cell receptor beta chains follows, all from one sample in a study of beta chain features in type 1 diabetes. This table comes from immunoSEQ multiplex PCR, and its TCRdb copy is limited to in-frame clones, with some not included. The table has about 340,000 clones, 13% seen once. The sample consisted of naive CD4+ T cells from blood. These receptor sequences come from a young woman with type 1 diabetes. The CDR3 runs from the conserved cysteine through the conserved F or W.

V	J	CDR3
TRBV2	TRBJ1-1	CASPTEQGIGGAFF
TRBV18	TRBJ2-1	CASSPDRNEQFF
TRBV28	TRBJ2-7	CASTRNTYEQYF
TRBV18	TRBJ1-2	CASSPSGQAPNYGYTF
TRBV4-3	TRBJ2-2	CASSQAPPGSSNTGELFF
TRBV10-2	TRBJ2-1	CAIVSEVYNEQFF
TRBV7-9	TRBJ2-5	CASSLADRFQETQYF
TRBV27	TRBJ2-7	CASSLSTGATYEQYF
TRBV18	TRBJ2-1	CASSPRLADNEQFF
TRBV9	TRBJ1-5	CASSVQGDYQPQHF
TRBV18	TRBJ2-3	CASSAPTGGSTDTQYF
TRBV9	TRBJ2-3	CASSVGEGTSGTSTDTQYF
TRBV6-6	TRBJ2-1	CASSTSGTEYNEQFF
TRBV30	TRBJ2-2	CAYSGTSVGELFF